This T cell receptor beta chain was sequenced for a study of OX40 agonist ivuxolimab in advanced cancers. Study-wide results and limits: Clones of CD4+ and CD8+ blood T cells grew by week 6 at doses of 0.1 to 3.0 mg/kg. CD8+ T cells were the subset that, on average, had more expanded clones than CD4+.

At cycle 4 day 1, cycle 7 day 1, and baseline, blood was sampled. Remarks on this clone: No antigen is known for it.

Germline V lookup: CDR1 SGHTA, CDR2 FQGTGA. This CDR3 has 13 residues. The V end lost 5 bases, the J end lost 6 bases, and 11 bases lay between the germline ends. Measured with immunoSEQ multiplex PCR; TCRdb has only the in-frame clones, and not every one. The sample gives some 64,000 clones, 92% of which show up once; about 25% is in the top ten. This clonotype originated in an adult with an advanced solid tumor such as melanoma, head and neck, liver or kidney cancer. The source was CD4+ or CD8+ T cells sorted from blood, collected in a trial of the OX40 agonist ivuxolimab. This chain joins TRBV7-3 and TRBJ1-5; D is perhaps TRBD1 (5 bases). The CDR3 protein is CASSGDDGQPQHF. The DNA of the CDR3 is TGTGCCAGCAGCGGGGACGACGGTCAGCCCCAGCATTTT. Full variable domain (missing parts from reference TRBV7-3 and TRBJ1-5): GAGVSQTPSNKVTEKGKYVELRCDPISGHTALYWYRQSLGQGPEFLIYFQGTGAADDSGLPNDRFFAVRPEGSVSTLKIQRTERGDSAVYLCASSGDDGQPQHFGDGTRLSIL.